This T cell receptor (beta chain) was profiled in a study of cytomegalovirus exposure and HLA in healthy donors. For the study at large: Of all 380 or so donors who were genotyped, 75% to 90% belonged to the Caucasian-associated ancestry cluster. Study results and limitations: What a later analysis reportedly showed was that an Asian-associated ancestry cluster had fewer N-insertions than the approximately 670-donor mean. Analyses of presence and absence presupposed an approximately uniform sequencing depth across donors.

Concerning this clone: Its antigen remains unknown.

Germline CDR1 KGHSH, CDR2 LQKENI. This CDR3 has 20 amino acids. Between the trimmed V and J ends, which lost 4 bases and 3 bases, there was a span of 30 bases. The PCR ran on 60 Vbeta and 13 Jbeta primers. Method: immunoSEQ multiplex PCR; TCRdb's copy keeps in-frame clones and lacks some. The sample has roughly 88,000 clones; 70% to 85% are singletons. V is TRBV18 and J is TRBJ1-1, with D uncertain. The sample taken for sequencing was PBMCs. The TCR sequence derives from a young man in good health and CMV-seropositive. The CDR3 region has the DNA TGTGCCAGCTCACGGGTCATGGGGTCCCGACTGAGCGGTTCGGACACTGAAGCTTTCTTT. Its protein product is CASSRVMGSRLSGSDTEAFF. The complete variable domain, with remaining parts taken from reference TRBV18 and TRBJ1-1, reads NAGVMQNPRHLVRRRGQEARLRCSPMKGHSHVYWYRQLPEEGLKFMVYLQKENIIDESGMPKERFSAEFPKEGPSILRIQQVVRGDSAAYFCASSRVMGSRLSGSDTEAFFGQGTRLTVV.